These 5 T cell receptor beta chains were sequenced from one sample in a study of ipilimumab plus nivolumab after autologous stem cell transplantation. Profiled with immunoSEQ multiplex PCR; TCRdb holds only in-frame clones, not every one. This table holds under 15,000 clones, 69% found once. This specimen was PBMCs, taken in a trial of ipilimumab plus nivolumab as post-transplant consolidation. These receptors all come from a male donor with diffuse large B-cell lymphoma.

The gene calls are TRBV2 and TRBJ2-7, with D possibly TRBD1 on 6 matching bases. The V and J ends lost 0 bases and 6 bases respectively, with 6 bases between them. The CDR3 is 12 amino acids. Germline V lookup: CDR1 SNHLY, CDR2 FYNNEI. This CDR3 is CASSEAGGEQYF. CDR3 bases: TGTGCCAGCAGTGAAGCAGGGGGCGAGCAGTACTTC.

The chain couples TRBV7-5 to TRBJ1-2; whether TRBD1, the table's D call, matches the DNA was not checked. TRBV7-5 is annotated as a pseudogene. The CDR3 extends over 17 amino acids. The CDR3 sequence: CARSLPYSQLINYGYTF. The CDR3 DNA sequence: TGTGCCAGAAGCTTACCCTACTCACAGCTTATTAACTATGGCTACACCTTC.

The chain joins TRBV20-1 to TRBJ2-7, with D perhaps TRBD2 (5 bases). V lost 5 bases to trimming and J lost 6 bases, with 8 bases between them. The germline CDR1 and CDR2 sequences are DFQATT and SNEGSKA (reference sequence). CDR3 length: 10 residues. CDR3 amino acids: CSAGSGEQYF. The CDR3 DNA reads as TGCAGTGCTGGGAGTGGCGAGCAGTACTTC.

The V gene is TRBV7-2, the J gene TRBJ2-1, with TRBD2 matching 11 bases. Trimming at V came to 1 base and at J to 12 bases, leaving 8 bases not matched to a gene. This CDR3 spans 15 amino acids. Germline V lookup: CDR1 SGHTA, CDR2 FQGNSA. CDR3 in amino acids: CASSLELAGGQWQFF. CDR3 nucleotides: TGTGCCAGCAGCTTAGAGCTAGCGGGGGGCCAATGGCAGTTCTTC.

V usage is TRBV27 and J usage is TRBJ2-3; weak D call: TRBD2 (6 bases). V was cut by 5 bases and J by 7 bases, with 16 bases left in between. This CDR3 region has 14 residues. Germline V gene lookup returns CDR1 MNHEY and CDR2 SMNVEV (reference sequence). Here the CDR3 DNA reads TGTGCCAGCAGTGGGGCGGGGAGAGCACATACGCAGTATTTT. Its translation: CASSGAGRAHTQYF.